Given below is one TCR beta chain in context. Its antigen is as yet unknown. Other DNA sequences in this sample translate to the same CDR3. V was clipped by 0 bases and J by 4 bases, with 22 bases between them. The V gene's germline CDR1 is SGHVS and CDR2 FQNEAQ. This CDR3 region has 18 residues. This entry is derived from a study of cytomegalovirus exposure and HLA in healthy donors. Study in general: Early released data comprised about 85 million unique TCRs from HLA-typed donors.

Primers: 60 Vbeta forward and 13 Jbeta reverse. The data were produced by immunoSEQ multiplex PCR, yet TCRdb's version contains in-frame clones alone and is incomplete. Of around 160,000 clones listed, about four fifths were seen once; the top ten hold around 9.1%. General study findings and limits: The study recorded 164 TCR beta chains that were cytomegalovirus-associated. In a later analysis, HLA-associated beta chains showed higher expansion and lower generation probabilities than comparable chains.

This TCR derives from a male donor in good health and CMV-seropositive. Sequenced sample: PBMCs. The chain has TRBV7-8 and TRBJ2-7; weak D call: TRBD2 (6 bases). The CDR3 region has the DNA TGTGCCAGCAGCTTAGCACCTTCCGGTGGGAGGACGGGTTACGAGCAGTACTTC. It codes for CASSLAPSGGRTGYEQYF. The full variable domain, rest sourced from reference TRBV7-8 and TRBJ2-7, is GAGVSQSPRYKVAKRGQDVALRCDPISGHVSLFWYQQALGQGPEFLTYFQNEAQLDKSGLPSDRFFAERPEGSVSTLKIQRTQQEDSAVYLCASSLAPSGGRTGYEQYFGPGTRLTVT.